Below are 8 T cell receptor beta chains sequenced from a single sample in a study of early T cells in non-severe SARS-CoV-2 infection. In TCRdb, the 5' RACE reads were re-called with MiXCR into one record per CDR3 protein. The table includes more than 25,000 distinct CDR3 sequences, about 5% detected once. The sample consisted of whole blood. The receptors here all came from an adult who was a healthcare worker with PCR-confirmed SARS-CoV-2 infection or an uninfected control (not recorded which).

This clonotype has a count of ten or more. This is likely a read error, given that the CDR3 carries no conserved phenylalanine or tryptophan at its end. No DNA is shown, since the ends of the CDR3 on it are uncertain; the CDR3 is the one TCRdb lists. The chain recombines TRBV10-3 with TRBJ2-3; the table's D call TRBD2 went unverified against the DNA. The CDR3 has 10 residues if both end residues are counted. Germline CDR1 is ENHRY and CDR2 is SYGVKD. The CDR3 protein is CAIRGGWSLD.

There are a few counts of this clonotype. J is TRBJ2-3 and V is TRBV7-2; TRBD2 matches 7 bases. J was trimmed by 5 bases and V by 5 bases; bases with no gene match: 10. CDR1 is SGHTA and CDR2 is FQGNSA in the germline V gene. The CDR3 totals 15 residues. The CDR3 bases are TGTGCCAGCAGCGCCAGGACGGGAGGAGGAGATACGCAGTATTTT. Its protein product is CASSARTGGGDTQYF. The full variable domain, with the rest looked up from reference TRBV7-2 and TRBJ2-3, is GAGVSQSPSNKVTEKGKDVELRCDPISGHTALYWYRQSLGQGLEFLIYFQGNSAPDKSGLPSDRFSAERTGGSVSTLTIQRTQQEDSAVYLCASSARTGGGDTQYFGPGTRLTVL.

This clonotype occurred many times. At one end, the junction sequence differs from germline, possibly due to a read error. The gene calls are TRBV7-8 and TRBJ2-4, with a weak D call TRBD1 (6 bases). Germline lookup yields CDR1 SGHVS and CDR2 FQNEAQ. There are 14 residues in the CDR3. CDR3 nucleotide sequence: TGTGCCAGCAGTTTAGGGACAACGGGAAACATTCAGTACTTC. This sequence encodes CASSLGTTGNIQYF. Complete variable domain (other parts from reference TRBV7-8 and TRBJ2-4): GAGVSQSPRYKVAKRGQDVALRCDPISGHVSLFWYQQALGQGPEFLTYFQNEAQLDKSGLPSDRFFAERPEGSVSTLKIQRTQQEDSAVYLCASSLGTTGNIQYFGAGTRLSVL.

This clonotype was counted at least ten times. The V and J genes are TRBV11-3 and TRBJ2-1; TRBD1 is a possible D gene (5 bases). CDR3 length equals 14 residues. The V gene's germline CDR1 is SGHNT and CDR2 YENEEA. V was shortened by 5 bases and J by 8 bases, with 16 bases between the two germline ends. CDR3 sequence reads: CASSLNQGSYEQFF. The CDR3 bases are TGTGCCAGCAGCCTAAACCAGGGTTCATATGAGCAGTTCTTC. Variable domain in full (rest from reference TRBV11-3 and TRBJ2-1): EAGVVQSPRYKIIEKKQPVAFWCNPISGHNTLYWYLQNLGQGPELLIRYENEEAVDDSQLPKDRFSAERLKGVDSTLKIQPAELGDSAVYLCASSLNQGSYEQFFGPGTRLTVL.

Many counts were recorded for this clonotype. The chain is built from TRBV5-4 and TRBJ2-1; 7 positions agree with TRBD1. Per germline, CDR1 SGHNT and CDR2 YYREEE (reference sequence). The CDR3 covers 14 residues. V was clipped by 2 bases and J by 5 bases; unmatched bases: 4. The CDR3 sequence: CASSLRQGHNEQFF. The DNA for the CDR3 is TGTGCCAGCAGCTTACGACAGGGCCACAATGAGCAGTTCTTC.

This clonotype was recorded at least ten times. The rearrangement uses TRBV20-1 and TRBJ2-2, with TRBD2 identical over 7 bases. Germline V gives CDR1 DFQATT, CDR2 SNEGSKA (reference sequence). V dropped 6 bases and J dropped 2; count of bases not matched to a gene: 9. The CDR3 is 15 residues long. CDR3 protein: CSAWIGTTNTGELFF. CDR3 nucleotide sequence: TGCAGTGCCTGGATCGGGACTACCAACACCGGGGAGCTGTTTTTT.

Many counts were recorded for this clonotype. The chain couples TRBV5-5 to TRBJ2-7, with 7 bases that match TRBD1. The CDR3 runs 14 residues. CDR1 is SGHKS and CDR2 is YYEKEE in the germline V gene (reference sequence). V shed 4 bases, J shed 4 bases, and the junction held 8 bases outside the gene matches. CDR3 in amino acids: CASSLEDRLYEQYF. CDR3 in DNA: TGTGCCAGCAGCCTAGAGGACAGGTTGTACGAGCAGTACTTC.

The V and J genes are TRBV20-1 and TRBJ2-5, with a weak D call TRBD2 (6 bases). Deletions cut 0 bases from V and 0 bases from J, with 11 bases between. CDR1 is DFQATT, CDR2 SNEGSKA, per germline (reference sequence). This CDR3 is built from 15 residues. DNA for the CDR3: TGCAGTGCTAGAGATCCCCGGGGGAACCAAGAGACCCAGTACTTC. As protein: CSARDPRGNQETQYF.